This T cell receptor (beta chain) stems from a study of blood T cell repertoires in COVID-19 (dated by TCRdb to the early 2020s). As for the study more broadly: Samples from collaborators originated in the United States, Italy and Spain and spanned both the acute and convalescent phases of COVID-19. HLA class I and class II types, where available, came from metadata supplied by the sample provider rather than from assay-based typing. The sample metadata nearly always contained a de-identified subject ID, COVID-19 status, age in years and sex. The material from the prospective study consisted of cDNA or gDNA derived from T cells, B-cell-depleted T cells, or PBMCs. The samples were drawn from two sources: the first 160 participants of the ongoing ImmuneRACE study, and approximately 1,300 subjects contributed by 6 global collaborators. Deeply sampled blood TCRbeta repertoires from subjects exposed to, actively infected with, or recovered from COVID-19 were included in the dataset. The repertoires were released in a freely available public database meant as a resource for research on the immune response to SARS-CoV-2. Study-level results and caveats: The amount of clinical and demographic metadata varied by source and participant and was provided uncurated.

The collaborating institutions used their own protocols to collect whole blood in K2EDTA tubes. For TCRbeta analysis, collaborators shipped samples as frozen whole blood, isolated PBMCs, or DNA extracted from either of those sample types. This clone is a singleton in its sample. Its cognate antigen has yet to be identified. No much larger clonotype is one base removed from it; base qualities were not supplied. The germline V gene specifies LGHNA as CDR1 and YNFKEQ as CDR2. V ends up 4 bases short and J 4 bases short, with an unmatched junction base count of 7. Spanning cysteine to phenylalanine, the CDR3 consists of 15 amino acids. Only the CDR3 part of the read is kept: 45 bases, read in frame from the first base. TCRbeta CDR3 regions were amplified from genomic DNA by means of the immunoSEQ Assay, a bias-controlled multiplex PCR. The authors' analysis ran thus. Within the assay, amplification of reference gene primers was used to estimate how many nucleated cells each sample contained. Sequence reads were collapsed and filtered to measure the absolute abundance of every unique TCRbeta CDR3 rearrangement. For each sample, productive Simpson clonality was calculated by taking the square root of Simpson's diversity index across productive rearrangements. TCRdb retrieved this table from immuneACCESS and kept in-frame rearrangements only. Not all clones are present; in checked studies, unresolved V genes account for under half, and no reason is known for the remainder. V and J calls and clone size are those listed in that table; D and trimming were worked out from the DNA. For this sample there are 200,000 to 250,000 clones; about four fifths appear just once. The top ten clonotypes cover 3% to 4% of the sample.

This sequence uses TRBV4-2 and TRBJ1-1, with 9 middle bases fitting TRBD1. The clonotype comes from a woman at least 80 years old with acute or convalescent COVID-19. Sequencing input: peripheral blood. The CDR3 sequence is CASSRGQGSGTEAFF. In nucleotides, the sequence is TGTGCCAGCAGCCGAGGACAGGGGTCGGGCACTGAAGCTTTCTTT.